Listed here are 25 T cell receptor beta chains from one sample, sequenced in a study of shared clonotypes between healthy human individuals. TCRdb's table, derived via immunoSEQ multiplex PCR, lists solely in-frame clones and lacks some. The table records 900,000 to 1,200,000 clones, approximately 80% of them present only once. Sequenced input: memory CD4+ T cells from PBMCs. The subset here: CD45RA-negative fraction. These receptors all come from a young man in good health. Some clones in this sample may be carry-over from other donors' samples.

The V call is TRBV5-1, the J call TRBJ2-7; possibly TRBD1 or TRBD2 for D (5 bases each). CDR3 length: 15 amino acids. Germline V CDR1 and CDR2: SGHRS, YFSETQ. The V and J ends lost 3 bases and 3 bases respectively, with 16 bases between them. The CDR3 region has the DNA TGCGCCAGCAGCTCGGCCGGGACCGCTTTCTACGAGCAGTACTTC. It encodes CASSSAGTAFYEQYF.

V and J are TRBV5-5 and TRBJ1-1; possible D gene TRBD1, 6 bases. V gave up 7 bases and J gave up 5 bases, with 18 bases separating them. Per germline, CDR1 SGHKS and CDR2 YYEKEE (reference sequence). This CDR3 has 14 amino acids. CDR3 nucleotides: TGTGCCAGCCACAGGGTTTGGGGGAAAACTGAAGCTTTCTTT. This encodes CASHRVWGKTEAFF. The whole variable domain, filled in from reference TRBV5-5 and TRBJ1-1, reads DAGVTQSPTHLIKTRGQQVTLRCSPISGHKSVSWYQQVLGQGPQFIFQYYEKEERGRGNFPDRFSARQFPNYSSELNVNALLLGDSALYLCASHRVWGKTEAFFGQGTRLTVV.

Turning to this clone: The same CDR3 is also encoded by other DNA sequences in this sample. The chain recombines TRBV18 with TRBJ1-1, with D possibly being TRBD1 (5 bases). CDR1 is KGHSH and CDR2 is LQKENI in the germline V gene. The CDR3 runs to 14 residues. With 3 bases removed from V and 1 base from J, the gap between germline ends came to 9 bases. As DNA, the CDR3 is TGTGCCAGCTCACCCCTCAGGGAGAACACTGAAGCTTTCTTT. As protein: CASSPLRENTEAFF.

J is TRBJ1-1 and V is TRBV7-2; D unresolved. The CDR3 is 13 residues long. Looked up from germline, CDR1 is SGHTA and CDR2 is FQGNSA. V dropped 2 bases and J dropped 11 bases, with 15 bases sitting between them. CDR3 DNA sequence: TGTGCCAGCAGCTTAAGTGGATTCGCAAGGGCTTTCTTT. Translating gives CASSLSGFARAFF.

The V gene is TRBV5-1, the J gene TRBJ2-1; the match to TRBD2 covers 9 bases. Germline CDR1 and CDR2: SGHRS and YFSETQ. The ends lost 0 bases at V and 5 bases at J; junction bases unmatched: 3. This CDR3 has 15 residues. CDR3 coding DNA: TGCGCCAGCAGCTTGGGCGGGACTAGCCACAATGAGCAGTTCTTC. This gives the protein CASSLGGTSHNEQFF.

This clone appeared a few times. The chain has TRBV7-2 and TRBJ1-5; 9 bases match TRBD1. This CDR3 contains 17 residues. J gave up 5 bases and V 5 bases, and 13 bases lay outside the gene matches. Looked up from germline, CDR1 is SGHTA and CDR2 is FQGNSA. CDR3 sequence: CASSLTGARDRDQPQHF. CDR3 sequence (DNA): TGTGCCAGCAGCCTCACCGGGGCACGGGACAGGGATCAGCCCCAGCATTTT.

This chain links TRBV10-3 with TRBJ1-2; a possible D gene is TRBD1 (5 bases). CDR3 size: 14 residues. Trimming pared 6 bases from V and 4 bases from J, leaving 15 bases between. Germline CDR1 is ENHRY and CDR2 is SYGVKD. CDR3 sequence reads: CAIRGGTPPYGYTF. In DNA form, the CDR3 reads TGTGCCATCAGGGGGGGGACGCCTCCCTATGGCTACACCTTC.

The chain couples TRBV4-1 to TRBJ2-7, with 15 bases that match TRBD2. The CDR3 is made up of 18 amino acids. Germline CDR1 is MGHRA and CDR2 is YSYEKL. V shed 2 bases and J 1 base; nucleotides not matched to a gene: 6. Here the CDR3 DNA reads TGCGCCAGCAGCCAACGAGGACTAGCGGGAGGGCCTTCCTACGAGCAGTACTTC. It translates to CASSQRGLAGGPSYEQYF.

CDR3 in amino acids: CASSLGALANYGYTF. The DNA of the CDR3 is TGTGCCAGCAGTTTAGGGGCTTTAGCTAACTATGGCTACACCTTC. This sequence joins TRBV28 and TRBJ1-2; D might be TRBD1 (5 bases). This CDR3 comprises 15 residues. Germline V CDR1 and CDR2: MDHEN, SYDVKM. Trimming left V 2 bases short and J 0 bases short, with 10 bases between.

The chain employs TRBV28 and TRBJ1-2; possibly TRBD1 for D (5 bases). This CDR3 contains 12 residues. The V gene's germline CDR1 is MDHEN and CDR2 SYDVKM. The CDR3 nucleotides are TGTGCTGTCTCGTCCAGGGTGGATGGCTACACCTTC. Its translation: CAVSSRVDGYTF.

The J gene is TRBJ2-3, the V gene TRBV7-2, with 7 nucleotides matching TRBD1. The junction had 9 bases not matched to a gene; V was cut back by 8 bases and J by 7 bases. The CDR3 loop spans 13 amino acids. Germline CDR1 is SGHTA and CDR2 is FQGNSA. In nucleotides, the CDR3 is TGTGCCAGCGGCGGCAGGGGGTCCAATACGCAGTATTTT. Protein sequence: CASGGRGSNTQYF.

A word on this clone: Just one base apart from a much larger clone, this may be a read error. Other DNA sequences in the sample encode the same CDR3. For the CDR3, the DNA is TGTGCATGGAGTGTACTCGGACACGGCCAAGAGACCCAGTACTTC. Its protein product is CAWSVLGHGQETQYF. V and J are TRBV30 and TRBJ2-5; TRBD1 is a possible D gene (5 bases). CDR3 length: 15 residues. CDR1 and CDR2 from the germline V gene are GTSNPN and SVGIG (reference sequence). Full variable domain (missing parts from reference TRBV30 and TRBJ2-5): SQTIHQWPATLVQPVGSPLSLECTVEGTSNPNLYWYRQAAGRGLQLLFYSVGIGQISSEVPQNLSASRPQDRQFILSSKKLLLSDSGFYLCAWSVLGHGQETQYFGPGTRLLVL.

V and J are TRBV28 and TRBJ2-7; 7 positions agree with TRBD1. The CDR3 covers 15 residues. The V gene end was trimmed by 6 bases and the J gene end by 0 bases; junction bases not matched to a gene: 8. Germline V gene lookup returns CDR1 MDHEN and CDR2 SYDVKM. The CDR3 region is CASSLGGDLSYEQYF. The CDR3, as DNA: TGTGCCAGCAGCCTAGGGGGCGATCTCTCCTACGAGCAGTACTTC.

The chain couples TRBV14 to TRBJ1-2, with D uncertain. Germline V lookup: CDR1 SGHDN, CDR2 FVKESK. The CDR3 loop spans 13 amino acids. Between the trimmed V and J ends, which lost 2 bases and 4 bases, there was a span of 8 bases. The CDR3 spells CASSQRQAYGYTF. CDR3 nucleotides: TGTGCCAGCAGCCAACGCCAGGCCTATGGCTACACCTTC. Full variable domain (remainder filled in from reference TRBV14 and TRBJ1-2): EAGVTQFPSHSVIEKGQTVTLRCDPISGHDNLYWYRRVMGKEIKFLLHFVKESKQDESGMPNNRFLAERTGGTYSTLKVQPAELEDSGVYFCASSQRQAYGYTFGSGTRLTVV.

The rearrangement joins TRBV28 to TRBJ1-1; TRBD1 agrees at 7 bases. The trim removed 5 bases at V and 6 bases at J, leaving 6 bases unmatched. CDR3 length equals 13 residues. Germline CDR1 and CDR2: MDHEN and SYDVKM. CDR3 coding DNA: TGTGCCAGCAGTGCTACAGGGGTCTCTGAAGCTTTCTTT. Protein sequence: CASSATGVSEAFF.

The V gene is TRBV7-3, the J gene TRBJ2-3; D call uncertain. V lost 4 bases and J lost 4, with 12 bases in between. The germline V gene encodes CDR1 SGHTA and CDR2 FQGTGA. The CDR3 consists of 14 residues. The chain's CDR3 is CASSYFLPPDTQYF. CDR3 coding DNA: TGTGCCAGCAGCTACTTTCTGCCCCCAGATACGCAGTATTTT.

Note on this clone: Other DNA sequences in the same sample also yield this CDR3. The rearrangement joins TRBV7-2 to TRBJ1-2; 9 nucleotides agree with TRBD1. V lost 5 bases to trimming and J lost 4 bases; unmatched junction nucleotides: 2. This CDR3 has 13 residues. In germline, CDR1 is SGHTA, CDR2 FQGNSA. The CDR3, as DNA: TGTGCCAGCAGCCGGGACAGGGCCTATGGCTACACCTTC. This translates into CASSRDRAYGYTF.

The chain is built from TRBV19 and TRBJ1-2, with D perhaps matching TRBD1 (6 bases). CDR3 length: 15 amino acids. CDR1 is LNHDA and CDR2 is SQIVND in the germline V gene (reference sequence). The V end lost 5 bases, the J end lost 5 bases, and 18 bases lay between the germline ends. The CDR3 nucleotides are TGTGCCAGTAGTTTCCCCTACGGGGGGCTTTATGGCTACACCTTC. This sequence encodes CASSFPYGGLYGYTF.

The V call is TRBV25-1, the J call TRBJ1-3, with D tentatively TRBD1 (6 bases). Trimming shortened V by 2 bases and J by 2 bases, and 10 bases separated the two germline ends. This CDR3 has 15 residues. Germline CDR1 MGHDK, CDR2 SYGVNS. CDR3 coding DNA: TGTGCCAGCAGTGAACAGGGGCTAGCTGGAAACACCATATATTTT. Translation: CASSEQGLAGNTIYF.

The CDR3 protein is CASSLQAGTYEQYF. The CDR3 nucleotides are TGCGCCAGCAGTTTACAGGCCGGGACTTACGAGCAGTACTTC. V and J are TRBV5-1 and TRBJ2-7, with a weak D call TRBD2 (6 bases). V shed 5 bases and J shed 4 bases, with 16 bases lying between them. Germline V gene sequence: CDR1 SGHRS, CDR2 YFSETQ. The CDR3 consists of 14 residues.

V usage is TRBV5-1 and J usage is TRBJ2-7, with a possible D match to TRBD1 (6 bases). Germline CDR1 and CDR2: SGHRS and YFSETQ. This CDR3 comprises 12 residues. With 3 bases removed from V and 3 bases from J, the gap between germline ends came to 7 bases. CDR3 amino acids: CASSWGHYEQYF. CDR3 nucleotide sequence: TGCGCCAGCAGCTGGGGACACTACGAGCAGTACTTC.

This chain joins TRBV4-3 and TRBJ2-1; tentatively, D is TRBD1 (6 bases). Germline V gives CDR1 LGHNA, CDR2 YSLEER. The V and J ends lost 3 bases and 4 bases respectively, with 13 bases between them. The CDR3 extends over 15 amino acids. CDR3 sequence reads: CASSHEQGRYNEQFF. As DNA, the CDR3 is TGCGCCAGCAGCCACGAACAGGGAAGGTACAATGAGCAGTTCTTC.

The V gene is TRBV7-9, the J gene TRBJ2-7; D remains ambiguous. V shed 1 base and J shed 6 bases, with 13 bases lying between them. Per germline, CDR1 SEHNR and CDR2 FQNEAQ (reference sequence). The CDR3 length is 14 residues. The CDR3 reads CASSLVDRLSEQYF. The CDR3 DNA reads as TGTGCCAGCAGCTTAGTTGATAGGTTGTCCGAGCAGTACTTC.

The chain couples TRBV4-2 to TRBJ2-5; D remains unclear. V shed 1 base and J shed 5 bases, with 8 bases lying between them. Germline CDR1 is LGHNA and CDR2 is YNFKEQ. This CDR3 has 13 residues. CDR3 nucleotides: TGTGCCAGCAGCCAAGTAGTTGGGGAGACCCAGTACTTC. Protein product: CASSQVVGETQYF.

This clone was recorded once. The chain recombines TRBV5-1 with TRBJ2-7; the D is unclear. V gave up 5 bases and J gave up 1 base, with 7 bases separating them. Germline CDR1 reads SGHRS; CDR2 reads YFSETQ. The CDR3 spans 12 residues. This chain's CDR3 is CASRLSSYEQYF. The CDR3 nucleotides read TGCGCCAGCAGACTTTCTTCCTACGAGCAGTACTTC.